These 23 T cell receptor beta chains were all obtained from the same sample, sequenced in a study of cytomegalovirus exposure and HLA in healthy donors. The primer mix had 60 Vbeta and 13 Jbeta primers. The table came from immunoSEQ multiplex PCR; TCRdb's copy has only in-frame clones and leaves some out. The sample consists of around 190,000 clones, more than 75% of them appearing once. Sequencing was done on a sample of PBMCs. These TCRs come from a man in his forties in good health and CMV-seropositive.

V and J are TRBV19 and TRBJ2-3; D is possibly TRBD1 (6 bases). The germline V gene has CDR1 LNHDA and CDR2 SQIVND (reference sequence). This CDR3 comprises 15 residues. V lost 10 bases, J lost 1 base, and 18 bases lay in between. The CDR3 region is CATSPQGRGTDTQYF. The DNA of the CDR3 is TGTGCCACTAGCCCCCAGGGGCGAGGCACAGATACGCAGTATTTT.

The rearrangement links TRBV28 to TRBJ2-5; 8 nucleotides match TRBD1. The J call is in doubt because the DNA end fits TRBJ2-7 better. The CDR3 runs 13 residues. Germline CDR1 MDHEN, CDR2 SYDVKM. CDR3 region: CASRTGQGGEQYF. CDR3 bases: TGTGCCAGCAGGACAGGACAGGGCGGCGAGCAGTACTTC.

The chain has TRBV5-8 and TRBJ2-3, with TRBD2 identical over 10 bases. V shed 3 bases and J 0 bases; nucleotides not matched to a gene: 7. CDR1 and CDR2 from the germline V gene are SGHTS and YDEGEE. This CDR3 has 17 amino acids. The CDR3: CASSWSPSGGSTDTQYF. The DNA for the CDR3 is TGTGCCAGCAGCTGGAGCCCTAGCGGGGGTAGCACAGATACGCAGTATTTT.

This chain links TRBV2 with TRBJ2-7; D may be TRBD2 (6 bases). Germline-derived CDR1 and CDR2 are SNHLY and FYNNEI. The length of the CDR3 is 13 residues. Trimming took 4 bases from V and 7 from J, leaving 14 bases between them. The CDR3 DNA reads as TGTGCCAGCAGTGCTGGACCGGCGGGGGAGCAGTACTTC. Translation: CASSAGPAGEQYF.

V usage is TRBV28 and J usage is TRBJ1-2; 8 positions match TRBD1. V was pared by 4 bases and J by 4 bases, with 8 bases of the junction left unmatched. The CDR3 loop spans 15 amino acids. Germline CDR1 is MDHEN and CDR2 is SYDVKM. The CDR3 sequence: CASSSGQGNIYGYTF. As DNA, the CDR3 is TGTGCCAGCAGTTCAGGACAGGGCAATATCTATGGCTACACCTTC.

This clone was picked up one time. The chain combines TRBV5-4 with TRBJ2-2, with D perhaps TRBD1 (6 bases). Germline lookup yields CDR1 SGHNT and CDR2 YYREEE (reference sequence). V lost 0 bases and J lost 3, with 15 bases in between. The CDR3 runs to 17 residues. The DNA of the CDR3 is TGTGCCAGCAGCTTGGGAGGGGGAACCCTGTACACCGGGGAGCTGTTTTTT. As protein: CASSLGGGTLYTGELFF.

The V call is TRBV6-1, the J call TRBJ2-7, with D tentatively TRBD1 or TRBD2 (5 bases each). Germline CDR1 is MNHNS and CDR2 is SASEGT. This CDR3 is 13 amino acids long. V lost 7 bases to trimming and J lost 3 bases, with 13 bases between them. The CDR3 nucleotides are TGTGCCAGCAATGACAGAGGGCGCTACGAGCAGTACTTC. It translates to CASNDRGRYEQYF.

V and J are TRBV19 and TRBJ2-7; D not resolved. V lost 1 base to trimming and J lost 2 bases, with 6 bases between them. CDR1 and CDR2 (germline): LNHDA, SQIVND (reference sequence). The CDR3 runs to 13 residues. The CDR3 bases are TGTGCCAGTAGTATAGGTACAACCTACGAGCAGTACTTC. The encoded protein is CASSIGTTYEQYF. Full variable domain (outside the CDR3, taken from reference TRBV19 and TRBJ2-7): DGGITQSPKYLFRKEGQNVTLSCEQNLNHDAMYWYRQDPGQGLRLIYYSQIVNDFQKGDIAEGYSVSREKKESFPLTVTSAQKNPTAFYLCASSIGTTYEQYFGPGTRLTVT.

The chain joins TRBV6-1 to TRBJ2-5; TRBD1 agrees at 10 bases. Trimming removed 8 bases from V and 6 bases from J; junction bases left unmatched: 6. This CDR3 is built from 13 residues. Germline lookup yields CDR1 MNHNS and CDR2 SASEGT. This chain's CDR3 is CASDGTGVKTQYF. CDR3 nucleotide sequence: TGTGCCAGCGACGGGACAGGGGTAAAGACCCAGTACTTC.

CDR3 DNA sequence: TGTGCCAGCAGTCCGGGATCCGCTAGGGAAAAACTGTTTTTT. Protein product: CASSPGSAREKLFF. This chain joins TRBV28 and TRBJ1-4; D not resolved. Trimming took 5 bases from V and 8 from J, leaving 15 bases between them. The CDR3 is 14 residues long. Per germline, CDR1 MDHEN and CDR2 SYDVKM.

This chain connects TRBV28 to TRBJ2-1; TRBD2 matches 10 bases. Germline CDR1 and CDR2: MDHEN and SYDVKM. The V gene end was trimmed by 9 bases and the J gene end by 8 bases; junction bases not matched to a gene: 10. The CDR3 sequence is 14 residues long. CDR3 DNA sequence: TGTGCCAGTCATTTGGGACTAGCGCGAGATGAGCAGTTCTTC. This sequence encodes CASHLGLARDEQFF.

This clone was recorded only once. V and J are TRBV7-9 and TRBJ2-2, with 8 bases fitting TRBD1. Germline V gene lookup returns CDR1 SEHNR and CDR2 FQNEAQ (reference sequence). After removal of 1 base from V and 3 bases from J, the junction contained 4 bases not matched to a gene. The CDR3 extends over 16 amino acids. The CDR3, as DNA: TGTGCCAGCAGCTTAGGACAGGGGATTGACACCGGGGAGCTGTTTTTT. Encoded protein: CASSLGQGIDTGELFF.

This clone was seen a few times. CDR3 coding DNA: TGTGCCAGCTCTAGGACAGGGAGTAGCAATCAGCCCCAGCATTTT. Translation: CASSRTGSSNQPQHF. The chain has TRBV2 and TRBJ1-5; 8 bases are shared with TRBD1. The germline gives CDR1 SNHLY, CDR2 FYNNEI. V lost 8 bases and J lost 0; bases outside the gene matches: 6. This CDR3 spans 15 amino acids. The full variable domain, rest sourced from reference TRBV2 and TRBJ1-5, is EPEVTQTPSHQVTQMGQEVILRCVPISNHLYFYWYRQILGQKVEFLVSFYNNEISEKSEIFDDQFSVERPDGSNFTLKIRSTKLEDSAMYFCASSRTGSSNQPQHFGDGTRLSIL.

The chain has TRBV19 and TRBJ1-5; D is undetermined. The CDR3 is 14 amino acids. With 3 bases removed from V and 2 bases from J, the gap between germline ends came to 8 bases. Germline V lookup: CDR1 LNHDA, CDR2 SQIVND (reference sequence). CDR3: CASSIVAGNQPQHF. The CDR3 DNA sequence: TGTGCCAGTAGTATTGTAGCCGGCAATCAGCCCCAGCATTTT.

This clone was detected only a few times. V is TRBV30 and J is TRBJ2-5; 10 bases map to TRBD2. The CDR3 consists of 15 residues. Per germline, CDR1 GTSNPN and CDR2 SVGIG (reference sequence). V lost 0 bases and J lost 5; bases outside the gene matches: 6. CDR3: CAWSVGAGGQETQYF. In DNA, the CDR3 is TGTGCCTGGAGTGTCGGAGCGGGAGGGCAGGAGACCCAGTACTTC.

This clone was observed a few times. J is TRBJ1-4 and V is TRBV13; 7 bases are a match to TRBD1. The CDR3 is made up of 15 amino acids. V was clipped by 5 bases and J by 3 bases; unmatched bases: 6. The germline gives CDR1 PRHDT, CDR2 FYEKMQ (reference sequence). Written as DNA, the CDR3 is TGTGCCAGCAGCCATAGGGGGCGGGCTAATGAAAAACTGTTTTTT. The encoded protein is CASSHRGRANEKLFF.

In DNA, the CDR3 is TGCGCCAGCAGCCAAGCTAGGGGGAGCAGCACAGATACGCAGTATTTT. Its translation is CASSQARGSSTDTQYF. The chain uses TRBV4-3 and TRBJ2-3, with a weak D call TRBD1 (6 bases). Germline CDR1 LGHNA, CDR2 YSLEER. The ends were cut back, 1 base at V and 0 bases at J, with 11 bases in the middle. This CDR3 is built from 16 residues.

The chain uses TRBV11-3 and TRBJ2-1, with 9 bases fitting TRBD2. Germline CDR1 reads SGHNT; CDR2 reads YENEEA. The ends lost 5 bases at V and 4 bases at J; junction bases unmatched: 9. The CDR3 is 16 residues long. The DNA of the CDR3 is TGTGCCAGCAGCCCAGGTTCGGCGGGGGGGTACAATGAGCAGTTCTTC. It translates to CASSPGSAGGYNEQFF.

The genes are TRBV7-2 and TRBJ2-5; 7 bases agree with TRBD1. Matching the DNA end better, TRBJ2-7 makes the J call doubtful. Germline V gives CDR1 SGHTA, CDR2 FQGNSA. The CDR3 totals 16 residues. The CDR3 spells CASSVQGVGLSYEQYF. DNA for the CDR3: TGTGCCAGCAGCGTCCAGGGGGTCGGCCTCTCCTACGAGCAGTACTTC.

This chain joins TRBV4-2 and TRBJ2-3; D is possibly TRBD2 (6 bases). V lost 0 bases to trimming and J lost 4 bases, with 11 bases between them. The CDR3 runs to 15 residues. Germline assignment: CDR1 LGHNA and CDR2 YNFKEQ. The CDR3 region has the DNA TGTGCCAGCAGCCAAGATAGGCAGCGGGCAGATACGCAGTATTTT. Its translation: CASSQDRQRADTQYF.

The J gene is TRBJ2-1, the V gene TRBV7-9; TRBD2 is a possible D gene (5 bases). Deletions cut 3 bases from V and 10 bases from J, with 13 bases between. This CDR3 has 13 residues. CDR1 is SEHNR, CDR2 FQNEAQ, per germline (reference sequence). The CDR3 region has the DNA TGTGCCAGCAGCTTGTCCCGGGCTAGCGAGCAGTTCTTC. The encoded protein is CASSLSRASEQFF.

The rearrangement links TRBV6-5 to TRBJ1-5; D is unresolved. V was cut by 6 bases and J by 0 bases, with 12 bases left in between. CDR1 is MNHEY, CDR2 SVGAGI, per germline. The CDR3 sequence is 15 residues long. The DNA for the CDR3 is TGTGCCAGCAGGAGGGCAGAGGATAGCAATCAGCCCCAGCATTTT. It yields the protein CASRRAEDSNQPQHF.

V usage is TRBV9 and J usage is TRBJ2-2; 9 bases are a match to TRBD1. Germline trimming cut 0 bases from V and 3 bases from J; bases unmatched to any gene: 3. The CDR3 is made up of 16 amino acids. Germline CDR1 and CDR2: SGDLS and YYNGEE. CDR3 nucleotide sequence: TGTGCCAGCAGCGTAGAGGGACAGGGTTACACCGGGGAGCTGTTTTTT. Translation: CASSVEGQGYTGELFF.